These T cell receptor beta chains were read from a single sample in a study of shared clonotypes between healthy human individuals. TCRdb keeps only in-frame clones here, not all; method: immunoSEQ multiplex PCR. The sample carries some 2.1 million clones, approximately 95% recorded once. Sample: naive CD8+ T cells sorted from blood. These receptors all stem from a man younger than 35 in good health. Both conserved end residues are part of each CDR3. D genes are given only for firm matches. Part of the rows lack a size; the others show once, few, many or a class for expanded clones.

j_gene,v_gene,len,abundance,d_gene,CDR3nt,CDR3aa
TRBJ2-1,TRBV13,11,.,.,TGTGCCAGCAGCTTAGCGGGGGAGCAGTTCTTC,CASSLAGEQFF
TRBJ2-3,TRBV29-1,14,.,TRBD1,TGCAGCGTGGGGACAGGACCTAGCACAGATACGCAGTATTTT,CSVGTGPSTDTQYF
TRBJ2-3,TRBV27,16,.,.,TGTGCCAGCAGTTTGGTCGCGCCAGCGGGCACAGATACGCAGTATTTT,CASSLVAPAGTDTQYF
TRBJ2-3,TRBV11-2,16,.,.,TGTGCCAGCAGCTTAGTAGGTAGCGAGGTTTCAGATACGCAGTATTTT,CASSLVGSEVSDTQYF
TRBJ2-7,TRBV4-3,13,.,.,TGCGCCAGCAGCCCGGCGGGGAGCGACGAGCAGTACTTC,CASSPAGSDEQYF
TRBJ2-7,TRBV11-1,14,.,.,TGTGCCAGCAGCCCCGCCGGTCCCCTCTACGAGCAGTACTTC,CASSPAGPLYEQYF
TRBJ2-5,TRBV25-1,13,.,.,TGTGCCAGCAGTGAATGGGGTATCGAGACCCAGTACTTC,CASSEWGIETQYF
TRBJ2-7,TRBV9,14,.,.,TGTGCCAGCAGCGTCGGTACGGGATCCCACGAGCAGTACTTC,CASSVGTGSHEQYF
TRBJ2-1,TRBV27,15,once,TRBD2,TGTGCCAGCAGTTCAGCGGGAGATATGTACAATGAGCAGTTCTTC,CASSSAGDMYNEQFF
TRBJ2-7,TRBV2,15,.,.,TGTGCCAGCAGTATAGAGGAGCCCGACTCCTACGAGCAGTACTTC,CASSIEEPDSYEQYF
TRBJ1-1,TRBV5-1,15,.,.,TGCGCCAGCAGCCCCTCCGGAGGGGGGGCTACTGAAGCTTTCTTT,CASSPSGGGATEAFF
TRBJ2-3,TRBV6-1,14,.,.,TGTGCCAGCAGTGAGGAGGGGATGGGGGTGGCGCAGTATTTT,CASSEEGMGVAQYF
TRBJ1-5,TRBV21-1,13,.,.,TGTGCCAGTCCTGAATCCGTACTTCAGCCCCAGCATTTT,CASPESVLQPQHF
TRBJ1-3,TRBV7-7,14,.,.,TGTGCGGTGGGGACAAGCACCTCTGGAGACACCATATATTTT,CAVGTSTSGDTIYF
TRBJ1-2,TRBV11-1,17,.,.,TGTGCCAGCAGCTTAGATACGTATGCGGGAGCTAACTATGGCTACACCTTC,CASSLDTYAGANYGYTF
TRBJ2-7,TRBV27,15,.,.,TGTGCCAGCAGACCACAGGCGACGCCGAGTTACGAGCAGTACTTC,CASRPQATPSYEQYF
TRBJ2-7,TRBV18,14,.,TRBD1,TGTGCCAGCTCACGGGCAGGGGGCACCTACGAGCAGTACTTC,CASSRAGGTYEQYF
TRBJ2-7,TRBV7-6,13,.,.,TGTGCCAGCAGCTTACAGGTTTCCTACGAGCAGTACTTC,CASSLQVSYEQYF
TRBJ2-4,TRBV4-3,17,.,.,TGCGCCAGCAGCCAAGAGGCAGAAAAACTAGCCAAAAACATTCAGTACTTC,CASSQEAEKLAKNIQYF
TRBJ2-7,TRBV4-3,13,.,.,TGCGCCAGCAGCCAAGATAACGGCTACGAGCAGTACTTC,CASSQDNGYEQYF
TRBJ2-2,TRBV5-4,15,few,.,TGTGCCAGCAGCTTGGTTAACGAGGACACCGGGGAGCTGTTTTTT,CASSLVNEDTGELFF
TRBJ2-5,TRBV28,15,.,.,TGTGCCAGCAGTACCTTGTCGGGTTATGGAGAGACCCAGTACTTC,CASSTLSGYGETQYF
TRBJ2-1,TRBV4-3,17,.,TRBD2,TGCGCCAGCAGCCAAGGGTTAGCGGGAGGGCCGGTCGATGAGCAGTTCTTC,CASSQGLAGGPVDEQFF
TRBJ2-5,TRBV15,15,.,.,TGTGCCACCAGCGGACCAGGGACCGCAAAAGAGACCCAGTACTTC,CATSGPGTAKETQYF
TRBJ2-7,TRBV11-2,13,.,.,TGTGCCAGCAGCTTTGGACAGTGGTACGAGCAGTACTTC,CASSFGQWYEQYF
TRBJ2-4,TRBV11-2,15,.,.,TGTGCCAGCAGCGAAGGGGTGGGCACCAAAAACATTCAGTACTTC,CASSEGVGTKNIQYF